Listed here are 23 T cell receptor beta chains from one sample, sequenced in a study of blood T cell repertoires in COVID-19. TCRdb keeps only in-frame clones here, not all; method: immunoSEQ multiplex PCR. The sample has about 100,000 clones; 80% to 90% are singletons. Material: PBMCs or T cells enriched from blood (not recorded which). All receptors derive from a woman aged 45-65 years who had recovered from COVID-19.

The chain recombines TRBV4-2 with TRBJ2-3; 7 nucleotides line up with TRBD1. V was pared by 3 bases and J by 5 bases, with 8 bases of the junction left unmatched. From germline, CDR1 is LGHNA and CDR2 YNFKEQ. The CDR3 extends over 15 amino acids. The CDR3 loop reads CASSHLRGQGDTQYF. The CDR3 region has the DNA TGTGCCAGCAGCCACCTGAGGGGGCAGGGAGATACGCAGTATTTT.

The gene calls are TRBV27 and TRBJ1-2, with TRBD1 identical over 10 bases. V lost 5 bases, J lost 5 bases, and 8 bases stayed unmatched. The CDR3 sequence is 15 residues long. CDR1 MNHEY and CDR2 SMNVEV come from the germline V gene (reference sequence). Written as DNA, the CDR3 is TGTGCCAGCAGTCCGCGGGACAGGGGCCCTTATGGCTACACCTTC. Translation: CASSPRDRGPYGYTF.

This chain joins TRBV5-1 and TRBJ2-3, with D tentatively TRBD1 (7 bases). Trimming stripped 3 bases from V and 5 bases from J, with 16 bases between. Germline lookup yields CDR1 SGHRS and CDR2 YFSETQ. The CDR3 extends over 15 amino acids. DNA of the CDR3: TGCGCCAGCAGCTCTCTGGAGGGGGCGATAGATACGCAGTATTTT. Protein: CASSSLEGAIDTQYF.

The chain combines TRBV29-1 with TRBJ2-2; 11 nucleotides align to TRBD2. The CDR3 has 15 residues. Germline trimming cut 5 bases from V and 2 bases from J; bases unmatched to any gene: 4. Germline CDR1 reads SQVTM; CDR2 reads ANQGSEA. In DNA form, the CDR3 reads TGCAGCGTTTTAGCGGGAGGGACAAACACCGGGGAGCTGTTTTTT. It encodes CSVLAGGTNTGELFF.

This clone was picked up one time. The gene calls are TRBV30 and TRBJ2-3; 7 bases match TRBD1. Trimming cost V 2 bases and J 4 bases; bases outside gene matches: 6. Per germline, CDR1 GTSNPN and CDR2 SVGIG (reference sequence). The length of the CDR3 is 14 residues. The DNA for the CDR3 is TGTGCCTGGAGTCCCTCGACAGGGTCAGATACGCAGTATTTT. Its translation is CAWSPSTGSDTQYF. Together with reference TRBV30 and TRBJ2-3, the CDR3 gives the full variable domain: SQTIHQWPATLVQPVGSPLSLECTVEGTSNPNLYWYRQAAGRGLQLLFYSVGIGQISSEVPQNLSASRPQDRQFILSSKKLLLSDSGFYLCAWSPSTGSDTQYFGPGTRLTVL.

This sequence joins TRBV11-2 and TRBJ2-5; TRBD2 matches 7 bases. CDR1 is SGHAT, CDR2 FQNNGV, per germline. Trimming at V came to 1 base and at J to 6 bases, leaving 14 bases not matched to a gene. The CDR3 contains 17 residues. The CDR3 reads CASSLGPLREAGKTQYF. For the CDR3, the DNA is TGTGCCAGCAGCTTAGGGCCGCTCCGGGAGGCAGGGAAGACCCAGTACTTC.

This chain links TRBV28 with TRBJ2-7; TRBD1 matches 8 bases. In germline, CDR1 is MDHEN, CDR2 SYDVKM. V lost 5 bases, J lost 1 base, and 4 bases stayed unmatched. The CDR3 sequence is 14 residues long. The CDR3 here is CASSLGTGSYEQYF. The CDR3 nucleotides read TGTGCCAGCAGTCTAGGGACAGGATCCTACGAGCAGTACTTC.

The chain has TRBV28 and TRBJ2-7; D unclear. Germline V gene lookup returns CDR1 MDHEN and CDR2 SYDVKM. The V end was cut by 6 bases, the J end by 3 bases, with 9 bases between. This CDR3 comprises 12 residues. DNA of the CDR3: TGTGCCAGCAGATCCTCGGGCTACGAGCAGTACTTC. It encodes CASRSSGYEQYF. Complete variable domain (other parts from reference TRBV28 and TRBJ2-7): DVKVTQSSRYLVKRTGEKVFLECVQDMDHENMFWYRQDPGLGLRLIYFSYDVKMKEKGDIPEGYSVSREKKERFSLILESASTNQTSMYLCASRSSGYEQYFGPGTRLTVT.

The V and J genes are TRBV19 and TRBJ2-1; TRBD2 matches at 12 bases. V dropped 3 bases and J dropped 8; count of bases not matched to a gene: 8. CDR1 and CDR2 (germline): LNHDA, SQIVND (reference sequence). The CDR3 length is 16 residues. CDR3 region: CASSMTSGGPVDEQFF. Here the CDR3 DNA reads TGTGCCAGTAGTATGACTAGCGGGGGCCCTGTCGATGAGCAGTTCTTC.

The chain carries TRBV6-1 and TRBJ2-4; 7 bases are a match to TRBD2. The V gene end was trimmed by 0 bases and the J gene end by 0 bases; junction bases not matched to a gene: 17. This CDR3 comprises 21 residues. CDR1 is MNHNS, CDR2 SASEGT, per germline. Here the CDR3 DNA reads TGTGCCAGCAGTGAAGCGCTTCTGGCTAGCGCCGGACTAGTAGCCAAAAACATTCAGTACTTC. Amino acid sequence: CASSEALLASAGLVAKNIQYF.

The chain combines TRBV18 with TRBJ1-6; possible D gene TRBD1, 5 bases. Germline loops: CDR1 KGHSH, CDR2 LQKENI. Trimming stripped 6 bases from V and 10 bases from J, with 22 bases between. The CDR3 length is 16 residues. CDR3 amino acids: CASSPIDTRGLSPLHF. CDR3 coding DNA: TGTGCCAGCTCCCCCATCGATACTAGGGGACTGTCACCCCTCCACTTT.

This chain uses TRBV10-3 with TRBJ2-1; TRBD2 matches 14 bases. This CDR3 is 17 amino acids long. CDR1 and CDR2 (germline): ENHRY, SYGVKD. V lost 0 bases to trimming and J lost 9 bases; unmatched junction nucleotides: 7. The CDR3 loop is CAISESGTSGSMSEQFF. The CDR3 DNA sequence: TGTGCCATCAGTGAGTCGGGGACTAGCGGGAGTATGAGTGAGCAGTTCTTC.

This clone was observed a handful of times. The rearrangement uses TRBV19 and TRBJ2-1; D possibly corresponds to TRBD1 (5 bases). V was trimmed by 9 bases and J by 2 bases, leaving 17 bases between them. This CDR3 has 15 amino acids. Germline CDR1 is LNHDA and CDR2 is SQIVND (reference sequence). The CDR3 protein is CASAGSGQTYNEQFF. CDR3 coding DNA: TGTGCCAGCGCTGGTTCCGGACAAACCTACAATGAGCAGTTCTTC.

This chain uses TRBV7-3 with TRBJ1-1, with D uncertain. The CDR3 is made up of 15 amino acids. Germline V lookup: CDR1 SGHTA, CDR2 FQGTGA. Trimming took 3 bases from V and 1 from J, leaving 12 bases between them. Written as DNA, the CDR3 is TGTGCCAGCAGCTTGCTTGGCATAAAGAACACTGAAGCTTTCTTT. It is translated as CASSLLGIKNTEAFF.

The gene calls are TRBV5-5 and TRBJ2-1, with 13 bases fitting TRBD2. V lost 3 bases, J lost 7 bases, and 7 bases stayed unmatched. The CDR3 contains 16 residues. The germline gives CDR1 SGHKS, CDR2 YYEKEE (reference sequence). CDR3 coding DNA: TGTGCCAGCAGCTGGGGGACTAGCGGGGTGGGAAATGAGCAGTTCTTC. Amino acid sequence: CASSWGTSGVGNEQFF.

The chain links TRBV5-1 to TRBJ2-5; TRBD1 matches 7 bases. In germline, CDR1 is SGHRS, CDR2 YFSETQ. The J segment lost 4 bases and the V segment lost 2 bases, leaving 8 bases of the junction unmatched. This CDR3 contains 15 residues. CDR3 nucleotide sequence: TGCGCCAGCAGCTTCCAGGGGGAGCTCGGAGAGACCCAGTACTTC. This translates into CASSFQGELGETQYF.

The chain joins TRBV19 to TRBJ2-7, with a tentative D call TRBD1 (6 bases). V lost 2 bases, J lost 6 bases, and 14 bases lay in between. The CDR3 is 14 amino acids. Germline assignment: CDR1 LNHDA and CDR2 SQIVND (reference sequence). The CDR3 protein is CASSIRGTHSEQYF. The CDR3 coding sequence is TGTGCCAGTAGTATAAGGGGGACCCACAGCGAGCAGTACTTC.

The chain employs TRBV20-1 and TRBJ2-1; no clear D. Per the germline V gene, CDR1 is DFQATT and CDR2 is SNEGSKA (reference sequence). The CDR3 extends over 10 amino acids. V was clipped by 3 bases and J by 8 bases, with 5 bases between them. The CDR3 DNA reads as TGCAGTGCTAGCCCGGATGAGCAGTTCTTC. It encodes CSASPDEQFF.

CDR3 protein: CASSSQPPGLGPYEQYF. CDR3 sequence (DNA): TGTGCCAGCAGCTCCCAACCGCCGGGACTAGGTCCCTACGAGCAGTACTTC. V gene TRBV7-3 combines with J gene TRBJ2-7, with 8 bases matching TRBD2. V dropped 4 bases and J dropped 2; count of bases not matched to a gene: 13. The CDR3 extends over 17 amino acids. Per germline, CDR1 SGHTA and CDR2 FQGTGA.

The J gene is TRBJ1-1, the V gene TRBV5-1; TRBD1 matches 7 bases. Losses at the gene ends were 4 bases for V and 5 bases for J; bases not matched to a gene: 5. This CDR3 has 13 residues. CDR1 SGHRS and CDR2 YFSETQ come from the germline V gene. The CDR3 DNA reads TGCGCCAGCAGCCCCCAGACAGGGACTGAAGCTTTCTTT. It specifies CASSPQTGTEAFF.

The chain joins TRBV27 to TRBJ1-2; TRBD1 might be the D (5 bases). The CDR3 consists of 14 residues. Germline loops: CDR1 MNHEY, CDR2 SMNVEV (reference sequence). V was trimmed by 1 base and J by 5 bases, leaving 11 bases between them. CDR3 DNA: TGTGCCAGCAGTTTATTCCCAGGGAGGTATGGCTACACCTTC. Its translation: CASSLFPGRYGYTF.

This chain joins TRBV19 and TRBJ1-3; 8 bases align to TRBD1. Unmatched junction bases numbered 4, after V lost 8 bases and J lost 1 base. This CDR3 is built from 14 residues. Germline V gives CDR1 LNHDA, CDR2 SQIVND (reference sequence). CDR3 in DNA: TGTGCCAGTGATACAGGGGGATCTGGAAACACCATATATTTT. Protein product: CASDTGGSGNTIYF.

This clone was seen at least ten times. This rearrangement joins TRBV19 to TRBJ2-7, with 10 bases that match TRBD2. The CDR3 is made up of 15 amino acids. V shed 3 bases, J shed 3 bases, and the junction held 5 bases outside the gene matches. Germline values: CDR1 LNHDA, CDR2 SQIVND (reference sequence). CDR3 sequence: CASSITSGDFYEQYF. The DNA for the CDR3 is TGTGCCAGTAGTATTACTAGCGGGGACTTCTACGAGCAGTACTTC.